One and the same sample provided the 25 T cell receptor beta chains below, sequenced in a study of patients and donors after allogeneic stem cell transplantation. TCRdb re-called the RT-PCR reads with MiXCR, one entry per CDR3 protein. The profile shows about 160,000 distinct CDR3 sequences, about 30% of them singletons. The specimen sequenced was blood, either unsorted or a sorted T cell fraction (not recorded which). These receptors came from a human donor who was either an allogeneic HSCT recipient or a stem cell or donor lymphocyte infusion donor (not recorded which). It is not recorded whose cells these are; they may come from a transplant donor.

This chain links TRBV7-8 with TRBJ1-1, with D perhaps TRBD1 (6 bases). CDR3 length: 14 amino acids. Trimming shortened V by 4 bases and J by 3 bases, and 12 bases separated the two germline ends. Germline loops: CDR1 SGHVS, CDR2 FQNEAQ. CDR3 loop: CASSSPQGYTEAFF. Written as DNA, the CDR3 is TGTGCCAGCAGCTCGCCACAGGGATACACTGAAGCTTTCTTT.

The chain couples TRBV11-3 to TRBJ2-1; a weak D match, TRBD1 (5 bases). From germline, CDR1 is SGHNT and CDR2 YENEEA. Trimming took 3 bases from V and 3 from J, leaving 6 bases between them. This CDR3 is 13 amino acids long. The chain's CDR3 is CASSLTVYNEQFF. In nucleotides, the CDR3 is TGTGCCAGCAGCTTGACAGTCTACAATGAGCAGTTCTTC.

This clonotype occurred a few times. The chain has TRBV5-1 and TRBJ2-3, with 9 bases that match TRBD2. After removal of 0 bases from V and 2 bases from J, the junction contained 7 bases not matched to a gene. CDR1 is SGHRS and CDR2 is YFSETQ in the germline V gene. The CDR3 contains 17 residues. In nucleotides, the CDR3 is TGCGCCAGCAGCTTGGAGCGGCTAGCGGGATTCACAGATACGCAGTATTTT. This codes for CASSLERLAGFTDTQYF.

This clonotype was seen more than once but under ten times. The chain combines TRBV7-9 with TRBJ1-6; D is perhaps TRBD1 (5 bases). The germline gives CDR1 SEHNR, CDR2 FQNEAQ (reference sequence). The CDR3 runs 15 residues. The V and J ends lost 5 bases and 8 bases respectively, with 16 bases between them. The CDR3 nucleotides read TGTGCCAGCAGCCCCGGGGGGAGGTTTGATTCACCCCTCCACTTT. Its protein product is CASSPGGRFDSPLHF.

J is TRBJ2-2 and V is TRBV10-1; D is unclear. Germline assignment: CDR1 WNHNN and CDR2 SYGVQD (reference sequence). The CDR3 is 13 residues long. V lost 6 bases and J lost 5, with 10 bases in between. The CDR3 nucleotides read TGCGCCAGCAGGGCAGGCACGACCGGGGAGCTGTTTTTT. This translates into CASRAGTTGELFF.

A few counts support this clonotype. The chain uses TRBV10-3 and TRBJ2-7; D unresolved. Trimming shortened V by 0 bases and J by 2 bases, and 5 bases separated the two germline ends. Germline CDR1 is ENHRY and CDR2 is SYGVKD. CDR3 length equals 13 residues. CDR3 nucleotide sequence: TGTGCCATCAGTGAGTCAGGCACCTACGAGCAGTACTTC. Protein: CAISESGTYEQYF.

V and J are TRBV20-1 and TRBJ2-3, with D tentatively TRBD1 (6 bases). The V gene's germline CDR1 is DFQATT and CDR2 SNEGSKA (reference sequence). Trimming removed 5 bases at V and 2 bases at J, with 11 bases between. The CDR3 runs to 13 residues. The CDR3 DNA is TGCAGTGCTCGCGCAGGGGCCACAGATACGCAGTATTTT. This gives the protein CSARAGATDTQYF.

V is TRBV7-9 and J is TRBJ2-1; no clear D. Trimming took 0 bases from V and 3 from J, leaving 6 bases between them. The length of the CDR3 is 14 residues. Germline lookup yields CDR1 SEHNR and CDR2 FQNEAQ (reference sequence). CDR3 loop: CASSLAIFYNEQFF. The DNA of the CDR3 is TGTGCCAGCAGCTTAGCCATTTTCTACAATGAGCAGTTCTTC.

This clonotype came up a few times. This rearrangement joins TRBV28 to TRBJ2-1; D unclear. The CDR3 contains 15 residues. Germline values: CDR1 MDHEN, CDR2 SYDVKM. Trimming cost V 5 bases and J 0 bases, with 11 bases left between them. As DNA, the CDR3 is TGTGCCAGCAGTCCTGACTTGAGCTCCTACAATGAGCAGTTCTTC. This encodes CASSPDLSSYNEQFF.

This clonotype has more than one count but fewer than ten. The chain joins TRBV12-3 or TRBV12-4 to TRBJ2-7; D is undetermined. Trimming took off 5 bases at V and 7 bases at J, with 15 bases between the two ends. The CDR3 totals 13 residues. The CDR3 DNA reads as TGTGCCAGCAGTCCGGCGACCCCTCTGGAGCAGTACTTC. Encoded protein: CASSPATPLEQYF.

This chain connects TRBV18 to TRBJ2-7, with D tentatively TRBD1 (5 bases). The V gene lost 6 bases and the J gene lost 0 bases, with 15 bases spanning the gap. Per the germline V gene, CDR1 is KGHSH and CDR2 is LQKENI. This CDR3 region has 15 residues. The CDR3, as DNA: TGTGCCAGCTCCCACACTGGGGCCTACTCCTACGAGCAGTACTTC. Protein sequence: CASSHTGAYSYEQYF. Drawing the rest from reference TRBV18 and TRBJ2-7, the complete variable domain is NAGVMQNPRHLVRRRGQEARLRCSPMKGHSHVYWYRQLPEEGLKFMVYLQKENIIDESGMPKERFSAEFPKEGPSILRIQQVVRGDSAAYFCASSHTGAYSYEQYFGPGTRLTVT.

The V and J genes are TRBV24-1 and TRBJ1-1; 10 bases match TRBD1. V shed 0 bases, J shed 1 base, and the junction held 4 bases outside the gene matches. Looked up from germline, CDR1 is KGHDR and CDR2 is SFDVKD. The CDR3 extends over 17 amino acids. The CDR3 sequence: CATSDLWDRGANTEAFF. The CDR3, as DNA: TGTGCCACCAGTGATTTGTGGGACAGGGGTGCGAACACTGAAGCTTTCTTT.

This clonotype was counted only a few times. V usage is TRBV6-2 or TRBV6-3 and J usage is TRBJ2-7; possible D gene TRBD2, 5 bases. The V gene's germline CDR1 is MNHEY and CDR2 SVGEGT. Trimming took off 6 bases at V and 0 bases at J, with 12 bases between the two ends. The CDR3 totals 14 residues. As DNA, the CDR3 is TGTGCCAGCAGCCGGACTGGACTCTCCTACGAGCAGTACTTC. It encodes CASSRTGLSYEQYF.

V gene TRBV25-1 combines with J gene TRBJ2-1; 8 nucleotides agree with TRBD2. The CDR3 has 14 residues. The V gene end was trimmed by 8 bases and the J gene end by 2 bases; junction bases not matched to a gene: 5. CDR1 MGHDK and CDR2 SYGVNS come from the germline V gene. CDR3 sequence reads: CASGLAGPYNEQFF. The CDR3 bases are TGTGCCAGCGGATTAGCGGGACCCTACAATGAGCAGTTCTTC.

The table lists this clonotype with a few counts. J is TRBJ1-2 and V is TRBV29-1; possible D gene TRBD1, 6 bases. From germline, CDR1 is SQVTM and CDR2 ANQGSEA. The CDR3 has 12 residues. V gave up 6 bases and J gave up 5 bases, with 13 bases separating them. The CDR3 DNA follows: TGCAGCGTGCAATCAGGGGTTTATGGCTACACCTTC. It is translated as CSVQSGVYGYTF.

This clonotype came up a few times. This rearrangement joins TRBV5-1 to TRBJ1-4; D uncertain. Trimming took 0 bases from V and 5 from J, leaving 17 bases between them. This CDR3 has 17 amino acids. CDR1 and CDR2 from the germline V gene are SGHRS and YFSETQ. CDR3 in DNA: TGCGCCAGCAGCTTGGGGAAGGGTCGTACGCAGAATGAAAAACTGTTTTTT. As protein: CASSLGKGRTQNEKLFF.

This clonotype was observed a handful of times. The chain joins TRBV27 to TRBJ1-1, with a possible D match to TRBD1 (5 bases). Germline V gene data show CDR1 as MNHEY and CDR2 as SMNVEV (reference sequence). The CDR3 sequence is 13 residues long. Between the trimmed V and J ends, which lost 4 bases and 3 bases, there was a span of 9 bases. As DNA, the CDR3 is TGTGCCAGCAGTTGGGGCACCGACACTGAAGCTTTCTTT. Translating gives CASSWGTDTEAFF.

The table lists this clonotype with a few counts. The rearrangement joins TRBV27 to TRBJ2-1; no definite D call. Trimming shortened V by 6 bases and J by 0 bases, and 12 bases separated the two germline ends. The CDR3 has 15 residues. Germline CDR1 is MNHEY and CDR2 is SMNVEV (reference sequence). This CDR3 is CASSLERSSYNEQFF. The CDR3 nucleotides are TGTGCCAGCAGCCTCGAGCGAAGCTCCTACAATGAGCAGTTCTTC.

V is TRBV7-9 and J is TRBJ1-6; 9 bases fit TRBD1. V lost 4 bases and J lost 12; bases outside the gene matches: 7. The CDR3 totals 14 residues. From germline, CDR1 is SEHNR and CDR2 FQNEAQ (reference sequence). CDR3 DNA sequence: TGTGCCAGCAGCTCGTCGACAGGGGGGGGACCCCTCCACTTT. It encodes CASSSSTGGGPLHF.

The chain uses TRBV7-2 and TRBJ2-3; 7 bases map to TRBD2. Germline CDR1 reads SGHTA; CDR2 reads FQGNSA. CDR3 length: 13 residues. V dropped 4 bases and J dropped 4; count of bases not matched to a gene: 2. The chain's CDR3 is CASSWGGSDTQYF. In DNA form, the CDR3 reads TGTGCCAGCAGCTGGGGGGGGTCAGATACGCAGTATTTT.

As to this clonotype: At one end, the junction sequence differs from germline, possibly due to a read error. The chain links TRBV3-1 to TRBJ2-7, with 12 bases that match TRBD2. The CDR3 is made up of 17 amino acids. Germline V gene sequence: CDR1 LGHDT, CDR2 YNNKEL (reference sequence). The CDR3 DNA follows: TGTGCCAGCAGCCAGGCGACTAGCGGGAGTGATTCCTCCGAGCAGTACTTC. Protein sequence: CASSQATSGSDSSEQYF.

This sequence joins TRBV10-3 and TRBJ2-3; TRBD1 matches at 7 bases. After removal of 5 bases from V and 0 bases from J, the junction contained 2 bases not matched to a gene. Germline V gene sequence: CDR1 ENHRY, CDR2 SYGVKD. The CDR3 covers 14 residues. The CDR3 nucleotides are TGTGCCATCAGTAAGGGGGCTAGCACAGATACGCAGTATTTT. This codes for CAISKGASTDTQYF.

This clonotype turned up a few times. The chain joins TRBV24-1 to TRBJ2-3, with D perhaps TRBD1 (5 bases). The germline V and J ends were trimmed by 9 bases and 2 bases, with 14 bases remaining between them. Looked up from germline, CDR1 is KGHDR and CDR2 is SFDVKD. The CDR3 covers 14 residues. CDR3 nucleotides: TGTGCCACCGCTCAGGGAAGGACCACAGATACGCAGTATTTT. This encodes CATAQGRTTDTQYF.

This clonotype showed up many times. In DNA, the CDR3 is TGTGCCAGCAGACTTGACAGGGGAGGAGGCTACACCTTC. As protein: CASRLDRGGGYTF. The chain uses TRBV7-8 and TRBJ1-2; 8 bases agree with TRBD1. Trimming removed 6 bases from V and 8 bases from J; junction bases left unmatched: 8. Germline V gene lookup returns CDR1 SGHVS and CDR2 FQNEAQ. This CDR3 is 13 amino acids long.

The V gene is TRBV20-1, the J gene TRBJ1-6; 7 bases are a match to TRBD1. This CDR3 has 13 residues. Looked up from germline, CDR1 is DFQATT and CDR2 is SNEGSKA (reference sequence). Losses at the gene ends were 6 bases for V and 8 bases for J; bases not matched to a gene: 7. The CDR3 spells CSATGAGYSPLHF. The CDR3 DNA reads TGCAGTGCCACAGGGGCTGGCTATTCACCCCTCCACTTT.